This TCR beta chain was captured by sequencing in a study of blood T cell repertoires in COVID-19. Across the whole study: PBMCs, B-cell-depleted T cells, or T cells provided the cDNA or gDNA that made up the material.

CDR3 length: 15 residues. In the original workflow: How many nucleated cells were present was estimated from reference gene primer amplification. Profiling relied on immunoSEQ multiplex PCR, and the TCRdb table lists in-frame clones only, not all of them. For V, J and clone size, that table is used; D and trimming come from the DNA. Of roughly 180,000 clones in the sample, more than 80% are singletons; the top ten hold roughly 8.2%. The sequence derives from a woman aged 60-70 years with acute or convalescent COVID-19. The specimen sequenced was peripheral blood. The chain couples TRBV21-1 to TRBJ1-2. TRBV21-1 is a pseudogene segment. For the CDR3, the DNA is TGTGCCAGCAGCAAATTTTGTAGACTCGTCTATGGCTACACCTTC. The encoded protein is CASSKFCRLVYGYTF.